A selection of T cell receptor beta chains follows, all from one sample in a study of T cells after yellow fever vaccination. One entry per CDR3 protein results from TCRdb running MiXCR on the 5' RACE reads. The data hold some 54,000 distinct CDR3 sequences, with 6.5% to 8% observed a single time. The sample in question was CD8+ T cells not binding an NS4B(214-222) dextramer, sorted from PBMCs, obtained approximately 47 days after the first yellow fever vaccination. The source of these receptors is a man between 18 and 29 years old who received the YFV17D yellow fever vaccine. The CDR3 runs from the conserved cysteine through the conserved F or W. Clone size, where shown, is once, few, many, or a class for clones that have expanded.

V,J,size,CDR3
TRBV24-1,TRBJ2-1,NA,CATSDPGTGDEQFF
TRBV5-1,TRBJ2-5,few,CASSLTEGSETQYF
TRBV29-1,TRBJ2-3,NA,CSGTSGGESPDTQYF
TRBV27,TRBJ1-1,many,CASSFGAGSAWMNTEAFF
TRBV18,TRBJ1-3,many,CASSSFDRDRNTIYF
TRBV2,TRBJ2-2,few,CASSPMAGVAGELFF
TRBV27,TRBJ2-7,many,CASSLWGGQQYF
TRBV7-2,TRBJ2-1,many,CASTSGGGTAGYNEQFF
TRBV4-3,TRBJ2-7,few,CASSLARGRALFEQYF
TRBV19,TRBJ1-5,NA,CASSLDTNQPQHF
TRBV11-2,TRBJ1-1,few,CASSLDDRGPSSRGTEAFF